These T cell receptor beta chains were read from a single sample in a study of blood T cell repertoires in COVID-19. The repertoire was sequenced with immunoSEQ multiplex PCR; TCRdb's copy has only in-frame clones and lacks some. The sample lists roughly 90,000 clones, roughly four fifths occurring once. What was sequenced was peripheral blood. The source of these receptors is a woman between 65 and 79 years old with acute or convalescent COVID-19. CDR3s include the opening cysteine and the closing phenylalanine or tryptophan. A D gene is named only where the DNA matches it firmly. A row's size may be missing; if present it is once, few, many or a size class.

v_call,cdr3_length,d_call,j_call,clone_size,cdr3_nt,cdr3_aa
TRBV2,12,TRBD1,TRBJ2-2,-,TGTGCCAGCAGAATGACAGGGAGGGAGCTGTTTTTT,CASRMTGRELFF
TRBV10-1,14,-,TRBJ1-1,-,TGCGCCAGCAGTGAGTCTAGACAGAACACTGAAGCTTTCTTT,CASSESRQNTEAFF
TRBV27,12,TRBD1,TRBJ1-2,-,TGTGCCAGCAAAACAGGGGCTACTGGCTACACCTTC,CASKTGATGYTF
TRBV4-1,17,TRBD2,TRBJ2-7,-,TGCGCCAGCAGCCAGACGGTCTCTAGCGGGGGATCGGGAGAGCAGTACTTC,CASSQTVSSGGSGEQYF
TRBV3-1/TRBV3-2,13,-,TRBJ2-5,-,TGTGCCAGCAGCCAGCCACAGAAAGAGACCCAGTACTTC,CASSQPQKETQYF
TRBV6-6,13,-,TRBJ1-2,-,TGTGCCAGCAGGCCCGACAGAGACTATGGCTACACCTTC,CASRPDRDYGYTF
TRBV15,14,TRBD1,TRBJ1-1,-,TGTGCCACCAGCAGCTGGGACAGGGACACTGAAGCTTTCTTT,CATSSWDRDTEAFF
TRBV2,17,TRBD1,TRBJ2-1,-,TGTGCCAGCAGTGAATCCTCCGCAGGGGGAAAACGGAATGAGCAGTTCTTC,CASSESSAGGKRNEQFF
TRBV5-6,15,-,TRBJ1-2,few,TGTGCCAGCAGCTTGAAGCGGGACGGGAGGGTCGGCTACACCTTC,CASSLKRDGRVGYTF
TRBV7-3,14,-,TRBJ1-1,-,TGTGCCAGCAGCTTAGAATCGGCGGTGACTGAAGCTTTCTTT,CASSLESAVTEAFF
TRBV28,15,TRBD1,TRBJ2-7,-,TGTGCCAGCAGTCTTCCGGGACAGGGGTCCTACGAGCAGTACTTC,CASSLPGQGSYEQYF
TRBV7-5,16,-,TRBJ2-1,-,TGTGTCAGAAGCTTAGCGGGGCGCGGGGGTAGGGATGAGCAGTTCTTC,CVRSLAGRGGRDEQFF
TRBV7-9,15,-,TRBJ1-4,-,TGTGCCAGCAGCGCCCACTCGTCAACTAATGAAAAACTGTTTTTT,CASSAHSSTNEKLFF
TRBV2,10,-,TRBJ1-3,-,TGTGCCAGCAGCGGACAGACCATATATTTT,CASSGQTIYF
TRBV2,13,-,TRBJ1-5,-,TGTGCCAGCAGTGATTACCTCGGGCAGCCCCAGCATTTT,CASSDYLGQPQHF
TRBV3-1/TRBV3-2,14,TRBD1,TRBJ1-1,few,TGTGCCAGCAGCAAAGCGGACAGGGGAACTGAAGCTTTCTTT,CASSKADRGTEAFF
TRBV5-1,15,TRBD1,TRBJ1-4,-,TGCGCCAGCAGCTTGGGGGACAGGGGTGGAGAAAAACTGTTTTTT,CASSLGDRGGEKLFF